The T cell receptor beta chain described here comes from a study of T cell responses to AZD1222 COVID-19 vaccine. Findings of the study overall: Among spike-specific TCRs, nearly half reportedly target unmutated variant regions. Every sample of the repertoires postdated the peak T cell response. The number of AZD1222 recipients seropositive at baseline was only five or six.

Germline V gene data show CDR1 as SGHRS and CDR2 as YFSETQ. This CDR3 spans 15 amino acids. Trimming took 1 base from V and 1 from J, leaving 11 bases between them. Concerning this clone itself: Antigen specificity is unknown.

Using immunoSEQ multiplex PCR, the repertoire was profiled, and TCRdb retains in-frame clones only, with some absent. Seen here are about 120,000 clones, approximately 83% observed once, and the top ten hold 3.9%. This TCR was recovered from an adult in good health. The chain links TRBV5-1 to TRBJ1-1; possibly TRBD1 for D (5 bases). Sequences were derived from peripheral blood, sampled on day 0 of MenACWY control vaccination. The CDR3 DNA reads TGCGCCAGCAGCTTGCCGGGACTAAGGAACACTGAAGCTTTCTTT. This gives the protein CASSLPGLRNTEAFF.